This T cell receptor (beta chain) was identified during a study of response to subunit inactivated influenza vaccine. Comments on this clonotype: The antigen is unknown.

A single record per CDR3 protein comes from TCRdb applying MiXCR to the RT-PCR reads. This table has about 500,000 distinct CDR3 sequences, more than 15% appearing once. Study-wide results and caveats: Authors suggested each seasonal influenza vaccination recruits few new T cells.

The CDR3 has 12 amino acids. The germline CDR1 and CDR2 sequences are KGHDR and SFDVKD. With 9 bases removed from V and 6 bases from J, the gap between germline ends came to 14 bases. The sequence derives from a man between 45 and 75 years old who received an inactivated influenza vaccine. The source was CD4+ T cells sorted from PBMCs, collected around 25 months after vaccination. This chain links TRBV24-1 with TRBJ2-7; the D gene is possibly TRBD2 (6 bases). Written as DNA, the CDR3 is TGTGCCACCTCTCCTGGGGGGTTCGAGCAGTACTTC. Encoded protein: CATSPGGFEQYF.